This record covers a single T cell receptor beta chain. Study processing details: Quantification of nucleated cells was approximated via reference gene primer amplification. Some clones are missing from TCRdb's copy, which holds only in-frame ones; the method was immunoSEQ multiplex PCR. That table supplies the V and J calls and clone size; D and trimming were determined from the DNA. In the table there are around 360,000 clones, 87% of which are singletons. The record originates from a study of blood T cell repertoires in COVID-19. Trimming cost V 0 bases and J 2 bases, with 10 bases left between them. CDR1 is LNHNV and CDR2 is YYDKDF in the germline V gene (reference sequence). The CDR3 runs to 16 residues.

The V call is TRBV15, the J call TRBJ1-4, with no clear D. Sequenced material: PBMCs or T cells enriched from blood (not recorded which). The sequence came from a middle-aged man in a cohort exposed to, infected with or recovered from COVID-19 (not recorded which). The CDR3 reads CATSRDLVATNEKLFF. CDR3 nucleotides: TGTGCCACCAGCAGAGATTTGGTTGCGACTAATGAAAAACTGTTTTTT.